What follows describes a single TCR beta chain. The sample originates from a study of blood T cell repertoires in COVID-19. For the study at large: The United States, Italy and Spain provided the acute and convalescent COVID-19 samples. In each case, the material was cDNA or gDNA derived from T cells, B-cell-depleted T cells, or PBMCs.

The authors' processing: Reference gene primer amplification gave estimated nucleated cell counts. Some clones are missing from TCRdb's copy, which holds only in-frame ones; the method was immunoSEQ multiplex PCR. That table gives V, J and clone size, and the DNA gave D and trimming. The table records fewer than 250,000 clones, about 87% of them present only once. Germline V gene lookup returns CDR1 SGHVS and CDR2 FQNEAQ. V dropped 5 bases and J dropped 3; count of bases not matched to a gene: 6. This CDR3 has 15 residues. V gene TRBV7-8 combines with J gene TRBJ2-5; 10 bases line up with TRBD2. The sequence was collected from a man between 70 and 80 years old with acute or convalescent COVID-19. Sequencing input: peripheral blood. The CDR3 region has the DNA TGTGCCAGCAGCCCGGGACTAGCGACAGAAGAGACCCAGTACTTC. Protein product: CASSPGLATEETQYF.